What follows are 31 T cell receptor beta chains derived from one specimen sequenced in a study of cytomegalovirus exposure and HLA in healthy donors. Primers included in the PCR were 60 Vbeta and 13 Jbeta primers. Clones were read by immunoSEQ multiplex PCR, and TCRdb kept only the in-frame ones, dropping some. Among about 130,000 clones listed, 65% to 80% were seen once. Sequences were obtained from PBMCs. Receptors were obtained from a woman in her fifties or sixties in good health and CMV-seropositive.

The chain employs TRBV28 and TRBJ2-5; tentative D call: TRBD2 (7 bases). Germline CDR1 reads MDHEN; CDR2 reads SYDVKM. Trimming removed 3 bases at V and 2 bases at J, with 13 bases between. This CDR3 is 15 amino acids long. This CDR3 is CASSLGGAVQETQYF. The CDR3 DNA sequence: TGTGCCAGCAGTTTGGGGGGGGCAGTACAAGAGACCCAGTACTTC.

This clone has more than one count but fewer than ten. The chain uses TRBV2 and TRBJ1-3, with no clear D. Trimming took 4 bases from V and 0 from J, leaving 10 bases between them. The CDR3 has 15 residues. CDR1 and CDR2 from the germline V gene are SNHLY and FYNNEI. The CDR3 sequence is CASSVSTFSGNTIYF. DNA of the CDR3: TGTGCCAGCAGTGTCAGTACCTTCTCTGGAAACACCATATATTTT.

The V gene is TRBV6-6, the J gene TRBJ2-1; no reliable D call. The germline V gene encodes CDR1 MNHNY and CDR2 SVGAGI (reference sequence). Trimming took off 0 bases at V and 4 bases at J, with 7 bases between the two ends. There are 14 residues in the CDR3. Here the CDR3 reads CASSYSAVYNEQFF. The CDR3 DNA reads TGTGCCAGCAGTTACTCGGCGGTGTACAATGAGCAGTTCTTC.

The chain joins TRBV7-2 to TRBJ1-2; TRBD1 might be the D (5 bases). Trimming shortened V by 1 base and J by 2 bases, and 14 bases separated the two germline ends. The germline V gene has CDR1 SGHTA and CDR2 FQGNSA. CDR3 length: 16 amino acids. CDR3 in DNA: TGTGCCAGCAGCTTAGTTGCAGACAGCTACAACTATGGCTACACCTTC. The encoded protein is CASSLVADSYNYGYTF.

This CDR3 is CASSRGTSGAPYNEQFF. CDR3 nucleotide sequence: TGTGCCAGCAGCAGAGGGACTAGCGGGGCCCCCTACAATGAGCAGTTCTTC. V is TRBV9 and J is TRBJ2-1; 13 nucleotides agree with TRBD2. The germline V gene has CDR1 SGDLS and CDR2 YYNGEE. The V segment lost 4 bases and the J segment 2 bases; nucleotides outside the gene matches: 6. This CDR3 comprises 17 residues.

The V call is TRBV30, the J call TRBJ1-5, with D tentatively TRBD1 (5 bases). This CDR3 region has 13 residues. Trimming took 1 base from V and 11 from J, leaving 15 bases between them. From germline, CDR1 is GTSNPN and CDR2 SVGIG (reference sequence). The chain's CDR3 is CAWSAPGGGTQHF. The CDR3 DNA reads TGTGCCTGGAGTGCACCCGGGGGGGGGACCCAGCATTTT.

V and J are TRBV6-5 and TRBJ2-3, with D perhaps TRBD2 (5 bases). Germline CDR1 MNHEY, CDR2 SVGAGI. This CDR3 region has 13 residues. V dropped 6 bases and J dropped 0 bases, with 7 bases sitting between them. CDR3 DNA: TGTGCCAGCAGGGACTTAAGCACAGATACGCAGTATTTT. This codes for CASRDLSTDTQYF.

V gene TRBV5-1 combines with J gene TRBJ2-7; 9 nucleotides match TRBD1. The CDR3 consists of 15 residues. V was clipped by 0 bases and J by 8 bases; unmatched bases: 9. CDR1 and CDR2 from the germline V gene are SGHRS and YFSETQ. This CDR3 reads CASSLVTGTGLKQYF. CDR3 coding DNA: TGCGCCAGCAGCTTGGTAACCGGGACAGGGTTAAAGCAGTACTTC. The whole variable domain, remainder taken from reference TRBV5-1 and TRBJ2-7, is KAGVTQTPRYLIKTRGQQVTLSCSPISGHRSVSWYQQTPGQGLQFLFEYFSETQRNKGNFPGRFSGRQFSNSRSEMNVSTLELGDSALYLCASSLVTGTGLKQYFGPGTRLTVT.

V is TRBV5-1 and J is TRBJ1-1; 9 nucleotides align to TRBD1. Germline CDR1 and CDR2: SGHRS and YFSETQ. This CDR3 has 15 residues. V shed 4 bases and J 2 bases; nucleotides not matched to a gene: 6. Here the CDR3 reads CASSHGTGSNTEAFF. The CDR3 DNA reads as TGCGCCAGCAGCCACGGGACAGGGAGTAACACTGAAGCTTTCTTT. Full variable domain (outside the CDR3, taken from reference TRBV5-1 and TRBJ1-1): KAGVTQTPRYLIKTRGQQVTLSCSPISGHRSVSWYQQTPGQGLQFLFEYFSETQRNKGNFPGRFSGRQFSNSRSEMNVSTLELGDSALYLCASSHGTGSNTEAFFGQGTRLTVV.

J is TRBJ1-1 and V is TRBV5-4; perhaps TRBD1 as D (5 bases). This CDR3 region has 12 residues. Trimming pared 2 bases from V and 7 bases from J, leaving 9 bases between. Germline V gives CDR1 SGHNT, CDR2 YYREEE (reference sequence). CDR3 region: CASSFDSYEAFF. DNA of the CDR3: TGTGCCAGCAGCTTCGACAGCTATGAAGCTTTCTTT.

This sequence joins TRBV30 and TRBJ2-3; no clear D. Trimming stripped 0 bases from V and 0 bases from J, with 10 bases between. The CDR3 contains 15 residues. In germline, CDR1 is GTSNPN, CDR2 SVGIG (reference sequence). The CDR3 is CAWSVFSSSTDTQYF. The CDR3 region has the DNA TGTGCCTGGAGTGTATTCTCGTCTAGCACAGATACGCAGTATTTT. Variable domain in full (rest from reference TRBV30 and TRBJ2-3): SQTIHQWPATLVQPVGSPLSLECTVEGTSNPNLYWYRQAAGRGLQLLFYSVGIGQISSEVPQNLSASRPQDRQFILSSKKLLLSDSGFYLCAWSVFSSSTDTQYFGPGTRLTVL.

The chain combines TRBV15 with TRBJ1-1; 7 bases map to TRBD1. The CDR3 has 13 residues. V lost 3 bases to trimming and J lost 4 bases; unmatched junction nucleotides: 2. Looked up from germline, CDR1 is LNHNV and CDR2 is YYDKDF (reference sequence). CDR3 loop: CATSRAGGTEAFF. The CDR3 DNA is TGTGCCACCAGCAGGGCAGGGGGCACTGAAGCTTTCTTT.

The chain is built from TRBV19 and TRBJ1-4, with unresolved D. Looked up from germline, CDR1 is LNHDA and CDR2 is SQIVND (reference sequence). The CDR3 sequence is 14 residues long. The ends were cut back, 3 bases at V and 0 bases at J, with 5 bases in the middle. The CDR3 here is CASSMAATNEKLFF. In DNA, the CDR3 is TGTGCCAGTAGTATGGCTGCAACTAATGAAAAACTGTTTTTT.

V usage is TRBV6-5 and J usage is TRBJ2-4; TRBD1 matches at 8 bases. Trimming removed 6 bases from V and 8 bases from J; junction bases left unmatched: 6. Germline CDR1 MNHEY, CDR2 SVGAGI. The CDR3 runs 13 residues. CDR3 nucleotide sequence: TGTGCCAGCAGGGAGACAGGGGAGGACATTCAGTACTTC. This sequence encodes CASRETGEDIQYF.

This chain links TRBV2 with TRBJ2-6; possibly TRBD2 for D (5 bases). This CDR3 has 15 residues. V was clipped by 7 bases and J by 1 base, with 11 bases between them. Germline V gene sequence: CDR1 SNHLY, CDR2 FYNNEI. DNA for the CDR3: TGTGCCAGCACCCAACGGGAATCTGGGGCCAACGTCCTGACTTTC. Protein product: CASTQRESGANVLTF.

J is TRBJ2-7 and V is TRBV2, with 7 bases lining up with TRBD2. The CDR3 consists of 14 residues. J lost 0 bases, V lost 3 bases, and 2 bases had no gene match. In germline, CDR1 is SNHLY, CDR2 FYNNEI. The CDR3 coding sequence is TGTGCCAGCAGTGATCTAGCGGCCTCCTACGAGCAGTACTTC. As protein: CASSDLAASYEQYF.

This sequence joins TRBV5-1 and TRBJ1-2; the match to TRBD1 covers 9 bases. Germline-derived CDR1 and CDR2 are SGHRS and YFSETQ. V was clipped by 4 bases and J by 7 bases; unmatched bases: 17. CDR3 length: 17 residues. DNA for the CDR3: TGCGCCAGCAGCCGGGGGACAGGGCGCCCCGCGGAGGGTGGCTACACCTTC. It encodes CASSRGTGRPAEGGYTF.

The chain links TRBV2 to TRBJ2-7, with 9 positions matching TRBD1. Germline V gene lookup returns CDR1 SNHLY and CDR2 FYNNEI. With 2 bases clipped from V and 3 bases from J, the junction kept 14 bases outside the gene matches. CDR3 size: 18 residues. In DNA, the CDR3 is TGTGCCAGCAGTGAACTTAGTCCGGGACAGGGAGTCCGCTACGAGCAGTACTTC. Translation gives CASSELSPGQGVRYEQYF. Full variable domain (remainder filled in from reference TRBV2 and TRBJ2-7): EPEVTQTPSHQVTQMGQEVILRCVPISNHLYFYWYRQILGQKVEFLVSFYNNEISEKSEIFDDQFSVERPDGSNFTLKIRSTKLEDSAMYFCASSELSPGQGVRYEQYFGPGTRLTVT.

In nucleotides, the CDR3 is TGCGCCAGCAGCCAAGACGTCCATACGCAGTATTTT. Amino acid sequence: CASSQDVHTQYF. The chain employs TRBV4-3 and TRBJ2-3, with D hard to call. Germline CDR1 is LGHNA and CDR2 is YSLEER. V dropped 0 bases and J dropped 7 bases, with 5 bases sitting between them. The CDR3 sequence is 12 residues long.

This rearrangement joins TRBV5-1 to TRBJ2-1, with TRBD1 identical over 7 bases. CDR1 is SGHRS and CDR2 is YFSETQ in the germline V gene. The CDR3 totals 16 residues. With V trimmed by 0 bases and J by 1 base, 4 bases remained unmatched. The CDR3 region has the DNA TGCGCCAGCAGCTTGGAAGGGGGCCGTTCCTACAATGAGCAGTTCTTC. It is translated as CASSLEGGRSYNEQFF.

CDR3 DNA: TGTGCCAGCAGTTTACCCAGTCAGCCCCAGCATTTT. Amino acid sequence: CASSLPSQPQHF. The rearrangement joins TRBV6-6 to TRBJ1-5; no definite D call. The V end was cut by 4 bases, the J end by 6 bases, with 7 bases between. The CDR3 is 12 residues long. The germline V gene has CDR1 MNHNY and CDR2 SVGAGI (reference sequence).

This chain joins TRBV19 and TRBJ1-1, with a tentative D call TRBD1 (6 bases). In germline, CDR1 is LNHDA, CDR2 SQIVND (reference sequence). This CDR3 is built from 13 residues. V dropped 5 bases and J dropped 1 base, with 8 bases sitting between them. This CDR3 is CASSQGTNTEAFF. As DNA, the CDR3 is TGTGCCAGTAGTCAGGGGACGAACACTGAAGCTTTCTTT.

Details on this clone: Compared with germline, one end of the junction differs, possibly owing to a read error. The chain employs TRBV19 and TRBJ2-7; 11 bases are shared with TRBD1. The CDR3 totals 15 residues. Per germline, CDR1 LNHDA and CDR2 SQIVND (reference sequence). The CDR3 sequence is CASSIGTGGSGEQYF. CDR3 sequence (DNA): TGTGCCAGTAGCATAGGGACAGGGGGTAGTGGCGAGCAGTACTTC.

The chain is built from TRBV2 and TRBJ2-5; 9 bases agree with TRBD1. The V gene end was trimmed by 3 bases and the J gene end by 4 bases; junction bases not matched to a gene: 6. The CDR3 consists of 15 residues. Germline V CDR1 and CDR2: SNHLY, FYNNEI. DNA of the CDR3: TGTGCCAGCAGTGACCTACAGGGGGCGCGAGAGACCCAGTACTTC. This translates into CASSDLQGARETQYF. Full variable domain (outside the CDR3, taken from reference TRBV2 and TRBJ2-5): EPEVTQTPSHQVTQMGQEVILRCVPISNHLYFYWYRQILGQKVEFLVSFYNNEISEKSEIFDDQFSVERPDGSNFTLKIRSTKLEDSAMYFCASSDLQGARETQYFGPGTRLLVL.

The rearrangement links TRBV19 to TRBJ1-6; D is uncertain. The CDR3 is 15 residues long. Germline V lookup: CDR1 LNHDA, CDR2 SQIVND (reference sequence). V was clipped by 1 base and J by 0 bases, with 4 bases between them. The CDR3 DNA sequence: TGTGCCAGTAGTATAGGGAGCTCCTATAATTCACCCCTCCACTTT. This encodes CASSIGSSYNSPLHF. Full variable domain (remainder filled in from reference TRBV19 and TRBJ1-6): DGGITQSPKYLFRKEGQNVTLSCEQNLNHDAMYWYRQDPGQGLRLIYYSQIVNDFQKGDIAEGYSVSREKKESFPLTVTSAQKNPTAFYLCASSIGSSYNSPLHFGNGTRLTVT.

This clone turned up a few times. V is TRBV6-1 and J is TRBJ2-1; TRBD2 agrees at 11 bases. This CDR3 is 14 amino acids long. The germline gives CDR1 MNHNS, CDR2 SASEGT. Unmatched junction bases numbered 4, after V lost 7 bases and J lost 5 bases. DNA of the CDR3: TGTGCCAGCAAGACTAGCGGGGTTCACAATGAGCAGTTCTTC. Its translation is CASKTSGVHNEQFF.

The J gene is TRBJ2-5, the V gene TRBV6-5, with 9 positions matching TRBD1. This CDR3 comprises 15 residues. Per germline, CDR1 MNHEY and CDR2 SVGAGI. Losses at the gene ends were 5 bases for V and 5 bases for J; bases not matched to a gene: 9. CDR3 DNA sequence: TGTGCCAGCAGTAACGACAGGGGGTTTCGGGAGACCCAGTACTTC. Its protein product is CASSNDRGFRETQYF.

The gene calls are TRBV29-1 and TRBJ2-1; D is uncertain. Germline-derived CDR1 and CDR2 are SQVTM and ANQGSEA. CDR3 size: 13 residues. Trimming left V 2 bases short and J 4 bases short, with 9 bases between. The CDR3 coding sequence is TGCAGCGTTGAATATCTCAGTTACAATGAGCAGTTCTTC. Protein: CSVEYLSYNEQFF.

The V and J genes are TRBV19 and TRBJ1-3, with TRBD1 matching over 7 bases. CDR1 is LNHDA, CDR2 SQIVND, per germline (reference sequence). CDR3 length: 14 amino acids. The trim removed 7 bases at V and 2 bases at J, leaving 5 bases unmatched. The CDR3 nucleotides read TGTGCCAGTACCACCGGGACAGCTGGAAACACCATATATTTT. It translates to CASTTGTAGNTIYF. The full variable domain, completed using reference TRBV19 and TRBJ1-3, is DGGITQSPKYLFRKEGQNVTLSCEQNLNHDAMYWYRQDPGQGLRLIYYSQIVNDFQKGDIAEGYSVSREKKESFPLTVTSAQKNPTAFYLCASTTGTAGNTIYFGEGSWLTVV.

This clone was recorded once. This rearrangement joins TRBV5-6 to TRBJ1-6; weak D call: TRBD1 (6 bases). This CDR3 is 15 amino acids long. Germline assignment: CDR1 SGHDT and CDR2 YYEEEE. Trimming took off 4 bases at V and 6 bases at J, with 14 bases between the two ends. The CDR3 reads CASSIRRGGNSPLHF. The CDR3 region has the DNA TGTGCCAGCAGCATCCGACGAGGGGGTAATTCACCCCTCCACTTT. The full variable domain, with the rest looked up from reference TRBV5-6 and TRBJ1-6, is DAGVTQSPTHLIKTRGQQVTLRCSPKSGHDTVSWYQQALGQGPQFIFQYYEEEERQRGNFPDRFSGHQFPNYSSELNVNALLLGDSALYLCASSIRRGGNSPLHFGNGTRLTVT.

The V gene is TRBV19, the J gene TRBJ2-7, with D hard to call. Trimming stripped 4 bases from V and 5 bases from J, with 9 bases between. The CDR3 loop spans 12 amino acids. CDR1 LNHDA and CDR2 SQIVND come from the germline V gene (reference sequence). The CDR3 DNA reads TGTGCCAGTAGTAACAGAGCTCACGAGCAGTACTTC. Its translation: CASSNRAHEQYF.